Each of the 5 T cell receptor beta chains below was sequenced from the same sample in a study of T cell clones after liver transplantation. Produced via immunoSEQ multiplex PCR; TCRdb's table is partial and in-frame only. The sample has roughly 80,000 clones, roughly 85% seen once; the top ten hold about 2.5%. Sample: CD4+ T cells from blood, taken at the 22-month timepoint. These receptors were taken from a human patient who received a liver transplant. Part of the T cell pool may stem from the graft donor.

Comment on this clone: A read error may produce the germline difference seen at one junction end. V and J are TRBV7-2 and TRBJ2-1; D perhaps matches TRBD2 (6 bases). CDR3 length: 15 amino acids. Germline lookup yields CDR1 SGHTA and CDR2 FQGNSA. The CDR3 loop is CASSSLTGGENGQFF. The DNA of the CDR3 is TGTGCCAGCAGCTCTCTTACCGGGGGAGAGAATGGGCAGTTCTTC. The variable domain in full, completed from reference TRBV7-2 and TRBJ2-1, reads GAGVSQSPSNKVTEKGKDVELRCDPISGHTALYWYRQSLGQGLEFLIYFQGNSAPDKSGLPSDRFSAERTGGSVSTLTIQRTQQEDSAVYLCASSSLTGGENGQFFGPGTRLTVL.

The chain couples TRBV7-9 to TRBJ2-7; D not certain. CDR1 is SEHNR, CDR2 FQNEAQ, per germline (reference sequence). V shed 4 bases and J shed 2 bases, with 6 bases lying between them. The CDR3 is 12 residues long. CDR3 nucleotide sequence: TGTGCCAGCAGCTCCAAAACCTACGAGCAGTACTTC. Translated, it gives CASSSKTYEQYF.

V gene TRBV4-2 combines with J gene TRBJ2-7; tentatively, D is TRBD2 (6 bases). V lost 0 bases, J lost 5 bases, and 17 bases lay in between. The germline V gene encodes CDR1 LGHNA and CDR2 YNFKEQ. CDR3 length: 16 residues. CDR3 residues: CASSQDVGEVRNEQYF. The CDR3 DNA follows: TGTGCCAGCAGCCAAGATGTCGGGGAGGTGAGAAACGAGCAGTACTTC.

This clone was seen a single time. The CDR3 nucleotides read TGTGCCAGTATGCCATCTGGGCGGAGGGGGGGTTACAATGAGCAGTTCTTC. This sequence encodes CASMPSGRRGGYNEQFF. The rearrangement joins TRBV19 to TRBJ2-1; the D gene is possibly TRBD2 (7 bases). Germline V gene lookup returns CDR1 LNHDA and CDR2 SQIVND (reference sequence). Trimming took 7 bases from V and 4 from J, leaving 23 bases between them. CDR3 length equals 17 residues.

The chain has TRBV5-1 and TRBJ2-7, with TRBD1 identical over 8 bases. CDR3 length: 14 residues. Germline V gene lookup returns CDR1 SGHRS and CDR2 YFSETQ. J gave up 3 bases and V 3 bases, and 5 bases lay outside the gene matches. Here the CDR3 reads CASSSNDRGYEQYF. For the CDR3, the DNA is TGCGCCAGCAGCTCAAATGACAGGGGCTACGAGCAGTACTTC.